These 30 T cell receptor beta chains were all obtained from the same sample, sequenced in a study of cytomegalovirus exposure and HLA in healthy donors. The PCR made use of 60 Vbeta and 13 Jbeta primers. This table comes from immunoSEQ multiplex PCR, and its TCRdb copy is limited to in-frame clones, with some not included. The table for this sample gives 150,000 to 250,000 clones. The sample comprised PBMCs. Receptor source: a boy aged 5-17 years in good health and CMV-seronegative.

Concerning this clone itself: Other DNA sequences in this specimen translate into the identical CDR3. The chain combines TRBV30 with TRBJ1-1; TRBD1 aligns across 7 bases. With 1 base clipped from V and 5 bases from J, the junction kept 4 bases outside the gene matches. CDR3 length: 13 residues. CDR1 is GTSNPN, CDR2 SVGIG, per germline (reference sequence). The CDR3 nucleotides are TGTGCCTGGAGTGGACAGGGTGGAACTGAAGCTTTCTTT. Residues: CAWSGQGGTEAFF.

CDR3 DNA: TGTGCCAGCAGTTTATTGGGCCCGGGGGACACCATATATTTT. Protein product: CASSLLGPGDTIYF. The V and J genes are TRBV28 and TRBJ1-3, with a weak D call TRBD1 (5 bases). Germline V lookup: CDR1 MDHEN, CDR2 SYDVKM. V was shortened by 1 base and J by 8 bases, with 12 bases between the two germline ends. CDR3 length: 14 amino acids.

The gene calls are TRBV6-5 and TRBJ1-2, with a tentative D call TRBD1 (5 bases). Trimming removed 7 bases from V and 2 bases from J, with 17 bases in between. Germline V gene sequence: CDR1 MNHEY, CDR2 SVGAGI. The CDR3 is made up of 15 amino acids. The CDR3 region has the DNA TGTGCCAGCACCGGACCGGGGAGGGGAAACTATGGCTACACCTTC. This gives the protein CASTGPGRGNYGYTF.

The CDR3 reads CASSRARGAYEQYF. CDR3 bases: TGTGCCAGCAGCCGGGCCAGGGGAGCCTACGAGCAGTACTTC. This chain connects TRBV5-6 to TRBJ2-7; TRBD1 might be the D (6 bases). Per germline, CDR1 SGHDT and CDR2 YYEEEE. Trimming left V 4 bases short and J 2 bases short, with 13 bases between. The CDR3 spans 14 residues.

The chain uses TRBV9 and TRBJ1-3; D is perhaps TRBD1 (5 bases). The germline gives CDR1 SGDLS, CDR2 YYNGEE. This CDR3 has 15 amino acids. V shed 4 bases and J shed 0 bases, with 11 bases lying between them. The CDR3 sequence is CASSPTGVSGNTIYF. CDR3 nucleotide sequence: TGTGCCAGCAGCCCCACGGGGGTCTCTGGAAACACCATATATTTT.

This chain uses TRBV19 with TRBJ1-6; D is perhaps TRBD1 (5 bases). This CDR3 comprises 15 residues. Germline V CDR1 and CDR2: LNHDA, SQIVND (reference sequence). Trimming pared 1 base from V and 6 bases from J, leaving 10 bases between. Here the CDR3 reads CASSIVDSLNSPLHF. In DNA, the CDR3 is TGTGCCAGTAGTATAGTAGACAGCCTTAATTCACCCCTCCACTTT.

The chain combines TRBV15 with TRBJ2-4; TRBD2 matches at 13 bases. The CDR3 spans 18 residues. V trimming: 9 bases; J trimming: 0 bases; junction bases outside the gene matches: 11. In germline, CDR1 is LNHNV, CDR2 YYDKDF (reference sequence). The CDR3 coding sequence is TGTGCCACGACCCTCGGGACTAGCGGGGAGTTAGCCAAAAACATTCAGTACTTC. Residues: CATTLGTSGELAKNIQYF.

The chain couples TRBV27 to TRBJ2-5, with 9 bases lining up with TRBD2. TRBJ2-7 matches the DNA end more closely, so the J call is doubtful. The CDR3 extends over 15 amino acids. CDR1 and CDR2 (germline): MNHEY, SMNVEV (reference sequence). The CDR3 spells CASSWGTSLIYEQYF. The CDR3, as DNA: TGTGCCAGCAGTTGGGGGACTAGCCTCATATACGAGCAGTACTTC.

The chain employs TRBV6-4 and TRBJ1-2; TRBD1 agrees at 7 bases. V dropped 2 bases and J dropped 2; count of bases not matched to a gene: 5. Germline loops: CDR1 MRHNA, CDR2 SNTAGT. The CDR3 covers 15 residues. The CDR3 nucleotides read TGTGCCAGCAGTGACGGTGCAGGGGGGAACTATGGCTACACCTTC. Translating it yields CASSDGAGGNYGYTF.

V and J are TRBV7-9 and TRBJ2-7; maybe TRBD2 (5 bases). The CDR3 consists of 14 residues. The germline CDR1 and CDR2 sequences are SEHNR and FQNEAQ (reference sequence). The V end lost 4 bases, the J end lost 0 bases, and 10 bases lay between the germline ends. CDR3 nucleotide sequence: TGTGCCAGCAGCTCGGGTGGGAGCTCCTACGAGCAGTACTTC. It translates to CASSSGGSSYEQYF. The whole variable domain, remainder taken from reference TRBV7-9 and TRBJ2-7, is DTGVSQNPRHKITKRGQNVTFRCDPISEHNRLYWYRQTLGQGPEFLTYFQNEAQLEKSRLLSDRFSAERPKGSFSTLEIQRTEQGDSAMYLCASSSGGSSYEQYFGPGTRLTVT.

The chain joins TRBV5-1 to TRBJ2-3; tentative D call: TRBD2 (5 bases). Deletions cut 2 bases from V and 6 bases from J, with 22 bases between. The CDR3 has 17 residues. Germline V lookup: CDR1 SGHRS, CDR2 YFSETQ. The CDR3 here is CASSLNRSGISMDTQYF. CDR3 nucleotides: TGCGCCAGCAGCTTAAACCGGTCGGGAATTAGCATGGATACGCAGTATTTT. Supplemented by reference TRBV5-1 and TRBJ2-3, the full variable domain reads KAGVTQTPRYLIKTRGQQVTLSCSPISGHRSVSWYQQTPGQGLQFLFEYFSETQRNKGNFPGRFSGRQFSNSRSEMNVSTLELGDSALYLCASSLNRSGISMDTQYFGPGTRLTVL.

The gene calls are TRBV7-9 and TRBJ1-1; D is unresolved. Germline CDR1 reads SEHNR; CDR2 reads FQNEAQ (reference sequence). Trimming cost V 1 base and J 7 bases, with 7 bases left between them. The CDR3 has 12 amino acids. CDR3 in DNA: TGTGCCAGCAGCTTAGTCTACGTTGAAGCTTTCTTT. Protein: CASSLVYVEAFF. The full variable domain, in which reference TRBV7-9 and TRBJ1-1 provide the parts outside the CDR3, is DTGVSQNPRHKITKRGQNVTFRCDPISEHNRLYWYRQTLGQGPEFLTYFQNEAQLEKSRLLSDRFSAERPKGSFSTLEIQRTEQGDSAMYLCASSLVYVEAFFGQGTRLTVV.

The chain links TRBV10-1 to TRBJ2-2; D is perhaps TRBD1 (5 bases). Germline lookup yields CDR1 WNHNN and CDR2 SYGVQD (reference sequence). The CDR3 extends over 13 amino acids. Trimming removed 3 bases at V and 8 bases at J, with 10 bases between. The CDR3: CASSDQGRGELFF. CDR3 coding DNA: TGCGCCAGCAGTGATCAGGGCCGGGGGGAGCTGTTTTTT.

This sequence joins TRBV11-1 and TRBJ2-5, with a possible D match to TRBD2 (5 bases). CDR1 and CDR2 from the germline V gene are SGHAT and FQDESV (reference sequence). CDR3 size: 16 residues. V lost 2 bases to trimming and J lost 1 base, with 14 bases between them. CDR3: CASSLSGSGIQETQYF. The CDR3 DNA reads TGTGCCAGCAGCTTATCCGGTTCCGGGATCCAAGAGACCCAGTACTTC. Variable domain in full (rest from reference TRBV11-1 and TRBJ2-5): EAEVAQSPRYKITEKSQAVAFWCDPISGHATLYWYRQILGQGPELLVQFQDESVVDDSQLPKDRFSAERLKGVDSTLKIQPAELGDSAMYLCASSLSGSGIQETQYFGPGTRLLVL.

The chain is built from TRBV4-3 and TRBJ2-7; D is unresolved. The ends were cut back, 0 bases at V and 1 base at J, with 10 bases in the middle. Looked up from germline, CDR1 is LGHNA and CDR2 is YSLEER. This CDR3 comprises 15 residues. CDR3 sequence (DNA): TGCGCCAGCAGCCAAGAACTGAGGATGTCCTACGAGCAGTACTTC. This translates into CASSQELRMSYEQYF.

The chain uses TRBV6-5 and TRBJ1-6; TRBD1 aligns across 8 bases. The CDR3 has 15 amino acids. Germline V gives CDR1 MNHEY, CDR2 SVGAGI. Trimming removed 7 bases from V and 10 bases from J; junction bases left unmatched: 12. DNA of the CDR3: TGTGCCAGCACCCCTCTATCCAGGGGGCTGTCACCCCTCCACTTT. As protein: CASTPLSRGLSPLHF.

The chain employs TRBV9 and TRBJ2-2, with TRBD2 matching 7 bases. CDR1 is SGDLS, CDR2 YYNGEE, per germline. This CDR3 is built from 15 residues. J gave up 0 bases and V 5 bases, and 4 bases lay outside the gene matches. CDR3 in amino acids: CASRGGTTNTGELFF. The CDR3 DNA is TGTGCCAGCAGGGGGGGGACTACGAACACCGGGGAGCTGTTTTTT.

This chain links TRBV7-9 with TRBJ2-1; TRBD2 aligns across 7 bases. Per the germline V gene, CDR1 is SEHNR and CDR2 is FQNEAQ (reference sequence). With 1 base clipped from V and 0 bases from J, the junction kept 3 bases outside the gene matches. The CDR3 is 16 amino acids. CDR3 coding DNA: TGTGCCAGCAGCTTAGATGGCGGGGGCTCCTACAATGAGCAGTTCTTC. This sequence encodes CASSLDGGGSYNEQFF.

CDR3 residues: CASSLTSPRETQYF. As DNA, the CDR3 is TGTGCCAGCAGTTTGACTAGCCCCAGGGAGACCCAGTACTTC. The chain links TRBV27 to TRBJ2-5, with 7 bases fitting TRBD2. V trimming: 3 bases; J trimming: 5 bases; junction bases outside the gene matches: 6. The CDR3 spans 14 residues. The germline gives CDR1 MNHEY, CDR2 SMNVEV (reference sequence).

The chain uses TRBV7-3 and TRBJ2-1; D is possibly TRBD2 (6 bases). V was shortened by 1 base and J by 0 bases, with 10 bases between the two germline ends. Germline CDR1 reads SGHTA; CDR2 reads FQGTGA. CDR3 size: 16 residues. CDR3 nucleotide sequence: TGTGCCAGCAGCTTAAACTACGGGGGCTCCTACAATGAGCAGTTCTTC. Translation: CASSLNYGGSYNEQFF.

The V gene is TRBV11-2, the J gene TRBJ1-6; TRBD1 aligns across 7 bases. V lost 3 bases and J lost 10; bases outside the gene matches: 6. Germline V gene lookup returns CDR1 SGHAT and CDR2 FQNNGV. The CDR3 contains 14 residues. The CDR3 reads CASSLTGINSPLHF. DNA of the CDR3: TGTGCCAGCAGCTTGACAGGGATTAACTCACCCCTCCACTTT. The whole variable domain, filled in from reference TRBV11-2 and TRBJ1-6, reads EAGVAQSPRYKIIEKRQSVAFWCNPISGHATLYWYQQILGQGPKLLIQFQNNGVVDDSQLPKDRFSAERLKGVDSTLKIQPAKLEDSAVYLCASSLTGINSPLHFGNGTRLTVT.

The gene calls are TRBV4-3 and TRBJ1-1; D is unclear. The V end was cut by 3 bases, the J end by 5 bases, with 10 bases between. This CDR3 is 13 amino acids long. CDR1 LGHNA and CDR2 YSLEER come from the germline V gene. This CDR3 is CASSHQPGTEAFF. The CDR3, as DNA: TGCGCCAGCAGCCACCAACCGGGGACTGAAGCTTTCTTT.

The chain joins TRBV15 to TRBJ2-3, with a tentative D call TRBD2 (5 bases). CDR1 LNHNV and CDR2 YYDKDF come from the germline V gene (reference sequence). V was cut by 9 bases and J by 9 bases, with 25 bases left in between. The length of the CDR3 is 15 residues. CDR3 residues: CATRPEREMVSTQYF. CDR3 in DNA: TGTGCCACTCGCCCGGAGAGGGAGATGGTATCGACGCAGTATTTT.

This sequence joins TRBV9 and TRBJ2-3; a possible D gene is TRBD2 (5 bases). Germline V gene sequence: CDR1 SGDLS, CDR2 YYNGEE. This CDR3 is built from 14 residues. V lost 4 bases and J 1 base, leaving 10 bases between the germline ends. The CDR3 sequence is CASSHPRGTDTQYF. The CDR3 DNA reads TGTGCCAGCAGCCACCCGCGGGGCACAGATACGCAGTATTTT.

The rearrangement links TRBV6-1 to TRBJ2-7; TRBD2 might be the D (6 bases). There are 13 residues in the CDR3. CDR1 is MNHNS and CDR2 is SASEGT in the germline V gene. The germline V and J ends were trimmed by 5 bases and 6 bases, with 14 bases remaining between them. CDR3 residues: CASSITSGSEQYF. The DNA for the CDR3 is TGTGCCAGCAGTATCACCTCCGGGAGCGAGCAGTACTTC.

As DNA, the CDR3 is TGTGCCTGGAGAGGCGGGGGCGCCTACAATGAGCAGTTCTTC. Protein sequence: CAWRGGGAYNEQFF. The chain is built from TRBV30 and TRBJ2-1; perhaps TRBD2 as D (7 bases). V was pared by 3 bases and J by 2 bases, with 11 bases between. Germline V gives CDR1 GTSNPN, CDR2 SVGIG (reference sequence). The CDR3 is 14 amino acids. Full variable domain (remainder filled in from reference TRBV30 and TRBJ2-1): SQTIHQWPATLVQPVGSPLSLECTVEGTSNPNLYWYRQAAGRGLQLLFYSVGIGQISSEVPQNLSASRPQDRQFILSSKKLLLSDSGFYLCAWRGGGAYNEQFFGPGTRLTVL.

The chain uses TRBV4-1 and TRBJ1-1; no reliable D call. V gave up 4 bases and J gave up 1 base, with 16 bases separating them. Germline CDR1 MGHRA, CDR2 YSYEKL. CDR3 size: 16 residues. The chain's CDR3 is CASSLGVREWNTEAFF. CDR3 DNA: TGCGCCAGCAGCCTTGGCGTGAGGGAATGGAACACTGAAGCTTTCTTT.

The chain recombines TRBV10-3 with TRBJ1-6, with D possibly matching TRBD1 (6 bases). Trimming shortened V by 6 bases and J by 7 bases, and 13 bases separated the two germline ends. Germline V gene lookup returns CDR1 ENHRY and CDR2 SYGVKD. The CDR3 extends over 14 amino acids. CDR3 coding DNA: TGTGCCATCAGAGCACCAGGGGAAAATTCACCCCTCCACTTT. It yields the protein CAIRAPGENSPLHF.

The chain combines TRBV14 with TRBJ1-3; no clear D gene. V lost 0 bases and J lost 2, with 8 bases in between. This CDR3 is 15 amino acids long. CDR1 and CDR2 from the germline V gene are SGHDN and FVKESK. The chain's CDR3 is CASSQDAGAGNTIYF. In nucleotides, the CDR3 is TGTGCCAGCAGCCAAGACGCGGGTGCTGGAAACACCATATATTTT.

On this clone: Different DNA sequences within this sample yield the same CDR3. This chain uses TRBV7-9 with TRBJ1-4; D is undetermined. This CDR3 is 13 amino acids long. The V gene lost 1 base and the J gene lost 12 bases, with 12 bases spanning the gap. Germline assignment: CDR1 SEHNR and CDR2 FQNEAQ (reference sequence). CDR3 nucleotides: TGTGCCAGCAGCTTAGGGGAGGTCGGGGAACTGTTTTTT. This sequence encodes CASSLGEVGELFF.